This T cell receptor beta chain was found in a study of blood T cell dynamics during melanoma immunotherapy. Whole-study context: Patients with metastatic melanoma got pembrolizumab or nivolumab-ipilimumab as first-line care. Whole-study results and caveats: Clones driving repertoire changes may be melanoma-specific or general immune activation.

A fixed DNA input of roughly 0.35 ug was used per bulk PBMC sample. Clones were sequenced by immunoSEQ multiplex PCR, and TCRdb holds only the in-frame ones, with some missing. The table records several thousand clones, about 85% of them present only once. Time point denoted: week 3, after first cycle of checkpoint inhibitor. This clone was recorded only once. The antigen remains unidentified. The clonotype comes from a human donor with melanoma. The sample here was blood, taken from a patient treated with checkpoint blockade.

The DNA for the CDR3 is TGTGCCAGCAGCCCCGGACTCAACGGTGTTTCAGATACGCAGTATTTT. This encodes CASSPGLNGVSDTQYF. The chain couples TRBV9 to TRBJ2-3, with D perhaps matching TRBD2 (5 bases). V was shortened by 4 bases and J by 4 bases, with 19 bases between the two germline ends. CDR1 is SGDLS and CDR2 is YYNGEE in the germline V gene. This CDR3 contains 16 residues.